Below are 19 T cell receptor beta chains sequenced from a single sample in a study of cytomegalovirus exposure and HLA in healthy donors. PCR was performed using 60 Vbeta and 13 Jbeta primers. Sequencing used immunoSEQ multiplex PCR; TCRdb keeps in-frame clones, though not all of them. The sample holds more than 200,000 clones, 55% to 75% seen once. Sequencing used PBMCs. Source of these receptors: a man aged 35-49 years in good health and CMV-seropositive.

The chain combines TRBV11-1 with TRBJ1-6, with 8 bases lining up with TRBD1. V shed 5 bases, J shed 10 bases, and the junction held 10 bases outside the gene matches. The germline gives CDR1 SGHAT, CDR2 FQDESV (reference sequence). CDR3 length: 15 amino acids. The CDR3 is CASSTRTGRISPLHF. CDR3 in DNA: TGTGCCAGCAGCACAAGGACAGGGCGGATCTCACCCCTCCACTTT.

V gene TRBV7-9 combines with J gene TRBJ1-2; weak D call: TRBD1 (6 bases). CDR3 length: 14 amino acids. Germline assignment: CDR1 SEHNR and CDR2 FQNEAQ (reference sequence). V lost 0 bases and J 4 bases, leaving 9 bases between the germline ends. Here the CDR3 DNA reads TGTGCCAGCAGCTTAGCGCGAGGGGGCTATGGCTACACCTTC. Its translation is CASSLARGGYGYTF.

This rearrangement joins TRBV9 to TRBJ1-2; the match to TRBD1 covers 7 bases. This CDR3 has 15 residues. Germline CDR1 is SGDLS and CDR2 is YYNGEE. Germline trimming cut 2 bases from V and 5 bases from J; bases unmatched to any gene: 9. The CDR3 sequence: CASSVGGQSRYGYTF. The CDR3 DNA follows: TGTGCCAGCAGCGTGGGGGGACAGAGTAGGTATGGCTACACCTTC.

This clone was detected only a few times. The chain is built from TRBV10-2 and TRBJ1-6, with 7 bases identical to TRBD1. Germline CDR1 reads WSHSY; CDR2 reads SAAADI. CDR3 length equals 15 residues. Trimming took 2 bases from V and 7 from J; bases not matched to a gene: 5. The DNA of the CDR3 is TGCGCCAGCAGTGAGAGGGACAGTGTGAATTCACCCCTCCACTTT. Translated, it gives CASSERDSVNSPLHF.

The chain recombines TRBV2 with TRBJ2-3; TRBD2 agrees at 12 bases. Germline-derived CDR1 and CDR2 are SNHLY and FYNNEI. The CDR3 sequence is 16 residues long. J gave up 3 bases and V 6 bases, and 7 bases lay outside the gene matches. The CDR3 here is CASSALAGGGTDTQYF. The DNA of the CDR3 is TGTGCCAGCAGCGCACTAGCGGGGGGTGGGACAGATACGCAGTATTTT.

This sequence joins TRBV19 and TRBJ2-1, with 11 bases aligning to TRBD2. With 0 bases clipped from V and 7 bases from J, the junction kept 14 bases outside the gene matches. This CDR3 has 19 amino acids. In germline, CDR1 is LNHDA, CDR2 SQIVND (reference sequence). CDR3 loop: CASSIDPGKVAGGLNEQFF. For the CDR3, the DNA is TGTGCCAGTAGTATAGATCCGGGGAAAGTAGCGGGGGGGCTGAATGAGCAGTTCTTC.

This clone was observed a handful of times. This chain links TRBV6-5 with TRBJ1-2, with D perhaps TRBD1 (5 bases). The CDR3 is 14 residues long. V dropped 6 bases and J dropped 3 bases, with 14 bases sitting between them. CDR1 is MNHEY and CDR2 is SVGAGI in the germline V gene. CDR3 bases: TGTGCCAGCAGCCCCGGGGGGGGTTACTATGGCTACACCTTC. Amino acid sequence: CASSPGGGYYGYTF.

The rearrangement links TRBV28 to TRBJ2-7, with TRBD1 as a possible D gene (6 bases). V gave up 2 bases and J gave up 9 bases, with 8 bases separating them. Germline V gene data show CDR1 as MDHEN and CDR2 as SYDVKM. This CDR3 has 11 amino acids. The CDR3 protein is CASSLTGLQYF. CDR3 in DNA: TGTGCCAGCAGTTTAACAGGGCTGCAGTACTTC.

Only a few counts were recorded for this clone. This chain links TRBV5-6 with TRBJ1-1, with 9 nucleotides matching TRBD1. From germline, CDR1 is SGHDT and CDR2 YYEEEE. The CDR3 is 14 amino acids. J was trimmed by 3 bases and V by 3 bases; bases with no gene match: 3. The CDR3 loop reads CASSWGTGYTEAFF. The CDR3 DNA is TGTGCCAGCAGCTGGGGGACAGGGTACACTGAAGCTTTCTTT.

The J gene is TRBJ1-5, the V gene TRBV7-8; 7 positions match TRBD1. J lost 3 bases, V lost 5 bases, and 10 bases had no gene match. Per the germline V gene, CDR1 is SGHVS and CDR2 is FQNEAQ. This CDR3 region has 16 residues. The CDR3 loop reads CASSRDRAVYNQPQHF. The CDR3, as DNA: TGTGCCAGCAGCAGAGACAGGGCGGTTTACAATCAGCCCCAGCATTTT.

This clone was recorded a few times. The chain carries TRBV6-1 and TRBJ2-5; a possible D gene is TRBD1 (6 bases). Germline V gives CDR1 MNHNS, CDR2 SASEGT. Between the trimmed V and J ends, which lost 3 bases and 4 bases, there was a span of 9 bases. The CDR3 consists of 13 residues. This CDR3 reads CASSEDRGETQYF. The CDR3, as DNA: TGTGCCAGCAGTGAGGACAGAGGAGAGACCCAGTACTTC.

The genes are TRBV10-1 and TRBJ2-2; D possibly corresponds to TRBD1 (6 bases). The CDR3 consists of 15 residues. In germline, CDR1 is WNHNN, CDR2 SYGVQD (reference sequence). V shed 2 bases and J shed 4 bases, with 11 bases lying between them. The CDR3 DNA reads TGCGCCAGCAGTGAGATGGGGGCTGGCACCGGGGAGCTGTTTTTT. Residues: CASSEMGAGTGELFF.

This chain links TRBV6-5 with TRBJ1-1; a weak D match, TRBD1 (6 bases). V lost 2 bases to trimming and J lost 1 base, with 8 bases between them. The germline V gene encodes CDR1 MNHEY and CDR2 SVGAGI. The CDR3 has 14 amino acids. CDR3 sequence reads: CASSYGGGNTEAFF. The DNA for the CDR3 is TGTGCCAGCAGTTACGGGGGCGGGAACACTGAAGCTTTCTTT.

V gene TRBV5-4 combines with J gene TRBJ1-1; D remains ambiguous. The ends were cut back, 0 bases at V and 4 bases at J, with 7 bases in the middle. The CDR3 totals 13 residues. Germline-derived CDR1 and CDR2 are SGHNT and YYREEE (reference sequence). The DNA for the CDR3 is TGTGCCAGCAGCTTGGAGCCGAGCACTGAAGCTTTCTTT. It encodes CASSLEPSTEAFF. The full variable domain, its missing parts supplied by reference TRBV5-4 and TRBJ1-1, is ETGVTQSPTHLIKTRGQQVTLRCSSQSGHNTVSWYQQALGQGPQFIFQYYREEENGRGNFPPRFSGLQFPNYSSELNVNALELDDSALYLCASSLEPSTEAFFGQGTRLTVV.

The V gene is TRBV27, the J gene TRBJ2-3, with TRBD1 matching 7 bases. J gave up 4 bases and V 5 bases, and 12 bases lay outside the gene matches. CDR1 and CDR2 from the germline V gene are MNHEY and SMNVEV (reference sequence). The CDR3 length is 16 residues. The CDR3 DNA sequence: TGTGCCAGCAGTCCGCTGACAGGGTTAGGTCCAGATACGCAGTATTTT. This gives the protein CASSPLTGLGPDTQYF.

The V call is TRBV28, the J call TRBJ1-6, with TRBD1 matching 10 bases. Germline values: CDR1 MDHEN, CDR2 SYDVKM. The junction had 2 bases not matched to a gene; V was cut back by 11 bases and J by 7 bases. The CDR3 spans 12 residues. CDR3: CAQGQGNSPLHF. CDR3 DNA sequence: TGTGCCCAGGGACAGGGGAATTCACCCCTCCACTTT.

This clone was counted only a few times. The CDR3 DNA is TGCGCCAGCAGCTTGGCAGGGGATGGCACCATATATTTT. Amino acids: CASSLAGDGTIYF. The gene calls are TRBV5-1 and TRBJ1-3; tentatively, D is TRBD1 (6 bases). Trimming removed 0 bases at V and 9 bases at J, with 10 bases between. This CDR3 comprises 13 residues. Germline values: CDR1 SGHRS, CDR2 YFSETQ.

This sequence joins TRBV14 and TRBJ1-3; a possible D gene is TRBD1 (5 bases). Germline CDR1 is SGHDN and CDR2 is FVKESK. The CDR3 is 15 residues long. The V and J ends lost 3 bases and 3 bases respectively, with 12 bases between them. The CDR3 nucleotides read TGTGCCAGCAGCCAGGCCAGGGCGTTTGGAAACACCATATATTTT. Amino acid sequence: CASSQARAFGNTIYF.

This clone was counted between two and nine times. V gene TRBV2 combines with J gene TRBJ2-3; 8 bases are a match to TRBD2. The CDR3 extends over 14 amino acids. Germline CDR1 is SNHLY and CDR2 is FYNNEI. J was trimmed by 2 bases and V by 5 bases; bases with no gene match: 3. The CDR3 DNA reads TGTGCCAGCAGTAAACTAGCGGCCACAGATACGCAGTATTTT. Encoded protein: CASSKLAATDTQYF.